The 8 T cell receptor beta chains presented below share a single source sample, sequenced in a study of beta chain features in type 1 diabetes. Study results and caveats: Shortening of TCRB CDR3s, moderate but significant, appeared in all four CD4+ subsets of Type 1 diabetes patients.

Sequencing targeted expressed TCRB transcripts, as all isolated RNA had been reverse transcribed. Data came from immunoSEQ multiplex PCR; TCRdb stores just in-frame clones and leaves some out. The data hold approximately 250,000 clones, with 9.5% to 13% observed a single time. These receptors have no known antigen. Sequenced: naive CD4+ T cells from blood. Receptors originate from a man in his thirties or forties with type 1 diabetes.

The chain recombines TRBV5-1 with TRBJ2-5; 7 nucleotides match TRBD1. The CDR3 is 15 amino acids. The V and J ends lost 2 bases and 1 base, in that order; junction bases with no gene match: 5. Germline V gives CDR1 SGHRS, CDR2 YFSETQ. CDR3 sequence reads: CASSFLQGLQETQYF. The CDR3 DNA reads as TGCGCCAGCAGCTTTTTACAGGGGCTCCAAGAGACCCAGTACTTC.

This clone was found a few times. This chain links TRBV9 with TRBJ1-2; perhaps TRBD1 as D (5 bases). This CDR3 has 14 amino acids. The V gene lost 0 bases and the J gene lost 7 bases, with 13 bases spanning the gap. CDR1 and CDR2 from the germline V gene are SGDLS and YYNGEE. The CDR3 region has the DNA TGTGCCAGCAGCGTAGACTGGCAGGGAGGTGGCTACACCTTC. Protein sequence: CASSVDWQGGGYTF.

Points on this clone: The identical CDR3 is also encoded by other nucleotide sequences in the sample. The V and J genes are TRBV27 and TRBJ1-2; D may be TRBD1 (6 bases). Germline V gene sequence: CDR1 MNHEY, CDR2 SMNVEV (reference sequence). The CDR3 runs 15 residues. Deletions cut 4 bases from V and 8 bases from J, with 20 bases between. The CDR3 protein is CASSWAGTDSYGYTF. DNA of the CDR3: TGTGCCAGCAGTTGGGCCGGGACGGACAGCTACGGCTACACCTTC.

This clone was observed a few times. The V call is TRBV29-1, the J call TRBJ1-2; D is unclear. CDR3 length: 13 residues. V lost 4 bases and J 0 bases, leaving 9 bases between the germline ends. Looked up from germline, CDR1 is SQVTM and CDR2 is ANQGSEA. As DNA, the CDR3 is TGCAGCGTTGTGGGCCTTCCTAACTATGGCTACACCTTC. This gives the protein CSVVGLPNYGYTF.

Notes on this clone: At one end the junction does not follow the germline gene, possibly because of a read error. The chain has TRBV5-6 and TRBJ1-6, with TRBD1 identical over 7 bases. Per germline, CDR1 SGHDT and CDR2 YYEEEE. The CDR3 length is 13 residues. CDR3 in DNA: TGTGCCAGCACCCGACTCCGGACAGGAGTCACAAACTTT. Residues: CASTRLRTGVTNF.

This chain links TRBV19 with TRBJ1-2; 9 bases line up with TRBD1. The V segment lost 6 bases and the J segment 6 bases; nucleotides outside the gene matches: 11. From germline, CDR1 is LNHDA and CDR2 SQIVND (reference sequence). This CDR3 spans 15 amino acids. The DNA of the CDR3 is TGTGCCAGTAGAGATCCAACCGGGACAGGGCATGGCTACACCTTC. Translation gives CASRDPTGTGHGYTF.

The chain recombines TRBV7-2 with TRBJ2-7; possibly TRBD2 for D (6 bases). V was trimmed by 5 bases and J by 4 bases, leaving 18 bases between them. The CDR3 is 15 amino acids. Germline V gene data show CDR1 as SGHTA and CDR2 as FQGNSA. CDR3 protein: CASSKQNSGAYEQYF. CDR3 DNA: TGTGCCAGCAGCAAGCAAAATAGCGGTGCTTACGAGCAGTACTTC. Full variable domain (missing parts from reference TRBV7-2 and TRBJ2-7): GAGVSQSPSNKVTEKGKDVELRCDPISGHTALYWYRQSLGQGLEFLIYFQGNSAPDKSGLPSDRFSAERTGGSVSTLTIQRTQQEDSAVYLCASSKQNSGAYEQYFGPGTRLTVT.

This clone was seen only a few times. The chain recombines TRBV6-5 with TRBJ1-4; the D is unclear. The CDR3 is made up of 13 amino acids. The ends were cut back, 6 bases at V and 1 base at J, with 6 bases in the middle. In germline, CDR1 is MNHEY, CDR2 SVGAGI. The CDR3 region has the DNA TGTGCCAGCAGCCGGGTAACTAATGAAAAACTGTTTTTT. This codes for CASSRVTNEKLFF.